What follows are 29 T cell receptor beta chains derived from one specimen sequenced in a study of memory CD4+ T cells and cytomegalovirus serostatus. The sort gate was single viable CD3+CD4+CD8-CD45RO+ cells for memory CD4+ T cells. Sequencing was performed with immunoSEQ multiplex PCR; in TCRdb, only in-frame clones are kept and a portion is missing. The repertoire holds some 48,000 clones, with about 77% as singletons. Input material: memory CD4+ T cells from blood. The receptors stem from an adult in good health and CMV-seronegative.

This rearrangement joins TRBV30 to TRBJ1-2, with a possible D match to TRBD1 (5 bases). This CDR3 contains 13 residues. V was shortened by 0 bases and J by 4 bases, with 9 bases between the two germline ends. Germline CDR1 is GTSNPN and CDR2 is SVGIG (reference sequence). The CDR3 loop reads CAWSVFGAYGYTF. The CDR3 DNA is TGTGCCTGGAGTGTATTCGGGGCCTATGGCTACACCTTC.

This chain uses TRBV7-6 with TRBJ1-5; a possible D gene is TRBD1 (5 bases). The CDR3 is 13 residues long. Germline assignment: CDR1 SGHVS and CDR2 FNYEAQ. The V end was cut by 4 bases, the J end by 7 bases, with 11 bases between. Here the CDR3 reads CASSSAGMQPQHF. The CDR3 bases are TGTGCCAGCAGCTCTGCAGGGATGCAGCCCCAGCATTTT.

The chain employs TRBV2 and TRBJ2-3; 7 nucleotides agree with TRBD1. The V gene's germline CDR1 is SNHLY and CDR2 FYNNEI. The CDR3 extends over 13 amino acids. V lost 10 bases, J lost 4 bases, and 8 bases stayed unmatched. The CDR3 reads CATPQGLPDTQYF. The CDR3 DNA sequence: TGTGCCACCCCACAGGGGTTGCCAGATACGCAGTATTTT.

V is TRBV19 and J is TRBJ2-3; TRBD1 is a possible D gene (5 bases). Looked up from germline, CDR1 is LNHDA and CDR2 is SQIVND (reference sequence). The V and J ends lost 3 bases and 2 bases respectively, with 9 bases between them. The CDR3 is 14 amino acids. CDR3 nucleotide sequence: TGTGCCAGTAGTATGGGGCCAAACACAGATACGCAGTATTTT. Translated: CASSMGPNTDTQYF.

V usage is TRBV5-6 and J usage is TRBJ2-5; TRBD1 matches 8 bases. The CDR3 totals 17 residues. Trimming at V came to 0 bases and at J to 0 bases, leaving 7 bases not matched to a gene. The germline gives CDR1 SGHDT, CDR2 YYEEEE. The CDR3 here is CASSLGRTGTYQETQYF. CDR3 DNA: TGTGCCAGCAGCTTGGGCCGGACAGGGACCTACCAAGAGACCCAGTACTTC.

CDR3 bases: TGCGCCAGCAGCTTGGGGGACGGGAACACTGAAGCTTTCTTT. Protein product: CASSLGDGNTEAFF. V and J are TRBV5-1 and TRBJ1-1; a weak D match, TRBD1 (5 bases). The CDR3 contains 14 residues. Per germline, CDR1 SGHRS and CDR2 YFSETQ. Trimming stripped 0 bases from V and 1 base from J, with 7 bases between.

The chain uses TRBV5-4 and TRBJ2-7, with D hard to call. Germline CDR1 SGHNT, CDR2 YYREEE (reference sequence). The V gene lost 0 bases and the J gene lost 5 bases, with 9 bases spanning the gap. CDR3 length: 13 residues. The DNA of the CDR3 is TGTGCCAGCAGCTTGGATCCCTTCAACGAGCAGTACTTC. It yields the protein CASSLDPFNEQYF.

J is TRBJ1-5 and V is TRBV18, with 10 bases fitting TRBD1. V lost 3 bases to trimming and J lost 9 bases; unmatched junction nucleotides: 8. Germline CDR1 KGHSH, CDR2 LQKENI. The CDR3 spans 15 residues. Here the CDR3 reads CASSPTGGEVRPQHF. CDR3 DNA: TGTGCCAGCTCACCGACAGGGGGCGAAGTGAGGCCCCAGCATTTT.

This clone appeared a few times. The chain links TRBV28 to TRBJ2-1; D might be TRBD2 (5 bases). CDR3 length equals 14 residues. Trimming removed 8 bases from V and 3 bases from J, with 14 bases in between. The germline gives CDR1 MDHEN, CDR2 SYDVKM. CDR3 region: CASQMSGVYNEQFF. The CDR3 bases are TGTGCCAGCCAGATGAGCGGAGTCTACAATGAGCAGTTCTTC. Complete variable domain (other parts from reference TRBV28 and TRBJ2-1): DVKVTQSSRYLVKRTGEKVFLECVQDMDHENMFWYRQDPGLGLRLIYFSYDVKMKEKGDIPEGYSVSREKKERFSLILESASTNQTSMYLCASQMSGVYNEQFFGPGTRLTVL.

The rearrangement links TRBV7-2 to TRBJ1-2; 7 positions match TRBD1. V shed 0 bases and J 4 bases; nucleotides not matched to a gene: 2. CDR3 length: 14 residues. Germline loops: CDR1 SGHTA, CDR2 FQGNSA. The CDR3 loop is CASSLAAGGYGYTF. DNA for the CDR3: TGTGCCAGCAGCTTAGCGGCAGGGGGCTATGGCTACACCTTC.

The rearrangement joins TRBV21-1 to TRBJ2-2; TRBD2, as called in the table, went unchecked against the DNA. TRBV21-1 is tagged as a pseudogene. This CDR3 comprises 21 residues. The CDR3 region has the DNA TGTGCCAGCAGCAAAGAATCCGGAGGTAGCGGGACCTCTCCGAACACCGGGGAGCTGTTTTTT. Its protein is CASSKESGGSGTSPNTGELFF.

The chain employs TRBV6-1 and TRBJ1-3, with D possibly matching TRBD1 (6 bases). In germline, CDR1 is MNHNS, CDR2 SASEGT. The V end was cut by 2 bases, the J end by 0 bases, with 8 bases between. The CDR3 length is 15 residues. The chain's CDR3 is CASSESTGSGNTIYF. The CDR3 nucleotides read TGTGCCAGCAGTGAATCGACAGGCTCTGGAAACACCATATATTTT.

The chain carries TRBV29-1 and TRBJ1-2; 9 nucleotides align to TRBD1. The CDR3 totals 13 residues. Germline CDR1 is SQVTM and CDR2 is ANQGSEA. V shed 7 bases, J shed 1 base, and the junction held 4 bases outside the gene matches. For the CDR3, the DNA is TGCAGCGCTGGGACAGGGATTAACTATGGCTACACCTTC. It translates to CSAGTGINYGYTF.

V usage is TRBV21-1 and J usage is TRBJ2-3; whether TRBD1, the table's D call, matches the DNA was not checked. TRBV21-1 is designated a pseudogene. This CDR3 contains 18 residues. This CDR3 is CASSKAATGGSTTDTQYF. CDR3 DNA sequence: TGTGCCAGCAGCAAAGCAGCGACAGGGGGCTCCACCACAGATACGCAGTATTTT.

This clone showed up just a few times. V is TRBV19 and J is TRBJ2-7, with a weak D call TRBD1 (6 bases). The germline V gene has CDR1 LNHDA and CDR2 SQIVND (reference sequence). The CDR3 covers 14 residues. Trimming removed 1 base at V and 1 base at J, with 8 bases between. The CDR3 bases are TGTGCCAGTAGTATAGGGGGACAATCCTACGAGCAGTACTTC. This codes for CASSIGGQSYEQYF.

This sequence joins TRBV11-2 and TRBJ1-1; D is uncertain. V dropped 0 bases and J dropped 8 bases, with 13 bases sitting between them. The CDR3 loop spans 14 amino acids. Germline V gives CDR1 SGHAT, CDR2 FQNNGV. The CDR3 DNA is TGTGCCAGCAGCTTAGATATAGCCCTGCCCGAAGCTTTCTTT. It yields the protein CASSLDIALPEAFF.

The chain combines TRBV14 with TRBJ2-7; TRBD1 aligns across 8 bases. Germline lookup yields CDR1 SGHDN and CDR2 FVKESK. V was pared by 0 bases and J by 3 bases, with 7 bases of the junction left unmatched. This CDR3 is 16 amino acids long. The CDR3 reads CASSQDGARGLYEQYF. The CDR3 nucleotides are TGTGCCAGCAGCCAAGACGGGGCCAGGGGGCTCTACGAGCAGTACTTC.

Within the sample, this clone is medium-sized. V and J are TRBV30 and TRBJ2-2, with D possibly TRBD2 on 5 matching bases. The CDR3 loop spans 14 amino acids. CDR1 and CDR2 from the germline V gene are GTSNPN and SVGIG (reference sequence). V was pared by 0 bases and J by 3 bases, with 8 bases between. CDR3 nucleotide sequence: TGTGCCTGGAGTGTAGGAGCGGACACCGGGGAGCTGTTTTTT. Translation: CAWSVGADTGELFF.

The genes are TRBV28 and TRBJ2-2; no firm D call. The CDR3 loop spans 19 amino acids. The V and J ends lost 1 base and 0 bases respectively, with 18 bases between them. From germline, CDR1 is MDHEN and CDR2 SYDVKM. DNA of the CDR3: TGTGCCAGCAGTTTATTCGATATTAGTGGGGTAGCGAACACCGGGGAGCTGTTTTTT. Protein product: CASSLFDISGVANTGELFF.

The V and J genes are TRBV7-7 and TRBJ1-1; 7 bases line up with TRBD1. This CDR3 spans 15 amino acids. The trim removed 5 bases at V and 1 base at J, leaving 7 bases unmatched. Germline V gene lookup returns CDR1 SSHAT and CDR2 FNYEAQ (reference sequence). Here the CDR3 DNA reads TGTGCCAGCAGCCCCATTGGGACAGCGAACACTGAAGCTTTCTTT. It specifies CASSPIGTANTEAFF.

V gene TRBV10-1 combines with J gene TRBJ2-7; TRBD2 aligns across 12 bases. There are 16 residues in the CDR3. From germline, CDR1 is WNHNN and CDR2 SYGVQD (reference sequence). Trimming took 6 bases from V and 4 from J; bases not matched to a gene: 10. The CDR3 spells CASSRGTSGSPYEQYF. CDR3 bases: TGCGCCAGCAGCAGAGGGACTAGCGGGTCCCCTTACGAGCAGTACTTC.

The chain recombines TRBV12-5 with TRBJ1-3, with a possible D match to TRBD1 (5 bases). The ends were cut back, 6 bases at V and 4 bases at J, with 7 bases in the middle. Germline V gene sequence: CDR1 LGHNT, CDR2 FRNRAP. There are 12 residues in the CDR3. The CDR3 DNA is TGTGCTAGTGGGGGGGAGGGAAACACCATATATTTT. The encoded protein is CASGGEGNTIYF.

The V and J genes are TRBV25-1 and TRBJ2-5; TRBD1 might be the D (7 bases). This CDR3 spans 17 amino acids. V gave up 5 bases and J gave up 2 bases, with 21 bases separating them. In germline, CDR1 is MGHDK, CDR2 SYGVNS. DNA for the CDR3: TGTGCCAGCAGTCTAACTAAGGGGGGACAGACTCAAGAGACCCAGTACTTC. It yields the protein CASSLTKGGQTQETQYF. The full variable domain, completed using reference TRBV25-1 and TRBJ2-5, is EADIYQTPRYLVIGTGKKITLECSQTMGHDKMYWYQQDPGMELHLIHYSYGVNSTEKGDLSSESTVSRIRTEHFPLTLESARPSHTSQYLCASSLTKGGQTQETQYFGPGTRLLVL.

This clone has just a few counts. Here the CDR3 DNA reads TGTGCCAGCAGCACGGGACAGGGGAAAGGATGGGGTGAAGCTTTCTTT. Amino acid sequence: CASSTGQGKGWGEAFF. The chain has TRBV27 and TRBJ1-1, with 10 bases aligning to TRBD1. The CDR3 length is 16 residues. In germline, CDR1 is MNHEY, CDR2 SMNVEV (reference sequence). The V segment lost 6 bases and the J segment 7 bases; nucleotides outside the gene matches: 14.

V is TRBV30 and J is TRBJ1-2; maybe TRBD1 (5 bases). The V gene lost 1 base and the J gene lost 4 bases, with 13 bases spanning the gap. From germline, CDR1 is GTSNPN and CDR2 SVGIG (reference sequence). The CDR3 loop spans 14 amino acids. CDR3 sequence: CAWSDTVGAYGYTF. The CDR3 DNA is TGTGCCTGGAGTGATACAGTTGGGGCCTATGGCTACACCTTC. The full variable domain, completed using reference TRBV30 and TRBJ1-2, is SQTIHQWPATLVQPVGSPLSLECTVEGTSNPNLYWYRQAAGRGLQLLFYSVGIGQISSEVPQNLSASRPQDRQFILSSKKLLLSDSGFYLCAWSDTVGAYGYTFGSGTRLTVV.

This clone was found once. The gene calls are TRBV5-4 and TRBJ2-5, with 10 bases lining up with TRBD2. The CDR3 totals 15 residues. In germline, CDR1 is SGHNT, CDR2 YYREEE (reference sequence). J was trimmed by 3 bases and V by 3 bases; bases with no gene match: 5. This CDR3 reads CASSSGLAVKETQYF. The CDR3 DNA is TGTGCCAGCAGCTCCGGACTAGCGGTGAAAGAGACCCAGTACTTC.

V usage is TRBV27 and J usage is TRBJ2-3; either TRBD1 or TRBD2 may supply D (5 bases each). Germline V lookup: CDR1 MNHEY, CDR2 SMNVEV (reference sequence). The V end lost 6 bases, the J end lost 7 bases, and 26 bases lay between the germline ends. CDR3 length equals 17 residues. The CDR3 DNA is TGTGCCAGCAGCCGGGGAACGGGTGGGACCGATAAAAATACGCAGTATTTT. This codes for CASSRGTGGTDKNTQYF.

This chain joins TRBV7-6 and TRBJ1-2, with D possibly being TRBD1 (5 bases). Germline CDR1 reads SGHVS; CDR2 reads FNYEAQ. The CDR3 length is 12 residues. V lost 0 bases, J lost 7 bases, and 6 bases lay in between. The CDR3 reads CASSLAGVGYTF. CDR3 DNA: TGTGCCAGCAGCTTAGCGGGGGTTGGCTACACCTTC.

V gene TRBV30 combines with J gene TRBJ1-5; D is undetermined. Germline values: CDR1 GTSNPN, CDR2 SVGIG (reference sequence). The CDR3 totals 13 residues. Trimming left V 1 base short and J 3 bases short, with 7 bases between. The CDR3 DNA sequence: TGTGCCTGGAGTGGGGGTGACAATCAGCCCCAGCATTTT. Encoded protein: CAWSGGDNQPQHF.